The 18 T cell receptor beta chains below come from one sample, sequenced in a study of kidney transplant recipient with SARS-CoV-2 infection. TCRdb re-called the reads through MiXCR, storing one row per CDR3 protein. In the table there are 200,000 to 300,000 distinct CDR3 sequences, under 30% of which are singletons. The material sequenced was a blood sample, taken at baseline and on day 111 from a kidney transplant recipient. The receptors stem from a male patient aged 30 to 39 who had COVID-19 and was a kidney transplant recipient. Certain T cells may be donor cells from the graft.

This clonotype has at least ten counts. The chain recombines TRBV7-8 with TRBJ2-1, with a weak D call TRBD1 (7 bases). Trimming took off 3 bases at V and 10 bases at J, with 16 bases between the two ends. The CDR3 extends over 14 amino acids. Germline CDR1 reads SGHVS; CDR2 reads FQNEAQ. CDR3 DNA sequence: TGTGCCAGCAGCTTTGTGGGGCGGGACAGCGAGCAGTTCTTC. It encodes CASSFVGRDSEQFF.

This clonotype was observed at least ten times. The chain couples TRBV18 to TRBJ2-7; 10 bases line up with TRBD2. CDR3 length: 14 residues. The V and J ends lost 4 bases and 4 bases, in that order; junction bases with no gene match: 4. Per germline, CDR1 KGHSH and CDR2 LQKENI. The CDR3 is CASSRLAGVYEQYF. Written as DNA, the CDR3 is TGTGCCAGCTCACGTCTAGCGGGAGTGTACGAGCAGTACTTC.

At least ten counts were recorded for this clonotype. CDR3 in DNA: TGTGCCAGCAGCTTGTCAGTTAATCAGCCCCAGCATTTT. Translating it yields CASSLSVNQPQHF. The gene calls are TRBV5-5 and TRBJ1-5; D is ambiguous. The CDR3 loop spans 13 amino acids. V dropped 1 base and J dropped 4 bases, with 6 bases sitting between them. Germline CDR1 SGHKS, CDR2 YYEKEE (reference sequence).

This clonotype was seen many times. DNA of the CDR3: TGCGCCAGCAGCCAGTCCCGGACAGGGGGCTACGAGCAGTACTTC. It specifies CASSQSRTGGYEQYF. This chain uses TRBV4-1 with TRBJ2-7; 10 positions match TRBD1. This CDR3 contains 15 residues. J lost 3 bases, V lost 3 bases, and 5 bases had no gene match. Per the germline V gene, CDR1 is MGHRA and CDR2 is YSYEKL.

Worth noting for this clonotype: Being one base from a much bigger clone, this may be a read error. V and J are TRBV6-1 and TRBJ1-2; D not certain. Deletions cut 5 bases from V and 4 bases from J, with 23 bases between. The CDR3 has 17 amino acids. The germline gives CDR1 MNHNS, CDR2 SASEGT. CDR3 protein: CASSRKASTRKTYGYTF. The CDR3 bases are TGTGCCAGCAGTCGGAAGGCCTCTACGCGAAAGACCTATGGCTACACCTTC.

This clonotype has ten or more counts. The CDR3 reads CASSAGSRMGVEQFF. Here the CDR3 DNA reads TGTGCCAGCAGCGCGGGCAGTAGAATGGGGGTGGAGCAGTTCTTC. J is TRBJ2-1 and V is TRBV5-4; perhaps D is TRBD1 or TRBD2 (5 bases each). Germline V gene data show CDR1 as SGHNT and CDR2 as YYREEE (reference sequence). This CDR3 is 15 amino acids long. Trimming left V 4 bases short and J 10 bases short, with 21 bases between.

This clonotype was counted many times. This chain joins TRBV16 and TRBJ1-2; D may be TRBD1 (5 bases). V gave up 0 bases and J gave up 4 bases, with 6 bases separating them. The CDR3 runs 13 residues. Germline V lookup: CDR1 KGHSY, CDR2 FQNENV. The CDR3 nucleotides read TGTGCCAGCAGCCAATCGGACATCTATGGCTACACCTTC. Its translation is CASSQSDIYGYTF.

The sample holds a few counts of this clonotype. The chain joins TRBV19 to TRBJ2-1; 8 nucleotides match TRBD1. V was pared by 5 bases and J by 10 bases, with 7 bases of the junction left unmatched. Germline V lookup: CDR1 LNHDA, CDR2 SQIVND (reference sequence). The CDR3 covers 13 residues. CDR3 nucleotide sequence: TGTGCCAGTAGTGCACCAGGGGGCGACGAGCAGTTCTTC. Translated: CASSAPGGDEQFF.

With respect to this clonotype: This may arise from a read error, as a much more abundant clone is one base away. The V gene is TRBV9, the J gene TRBJ1-3; TRBD1 is a possible D gene (6 bases). The CDR3 contains 15 residues. CDR1 SGDLS and CDR2 YYNGEE come from the germline V gene. The CDR3 bases are TGTGCCAGCAGCGTATCTGGGACAACTGGAGACACCATATATTTT. Protein product: CASSVSGTTGDTIYF. Using reference TRBV9 and TRBJ1-3 for the parts outside the CDR3, the full variable domain is DSGVTQTPKHLITATGQRVTLRCSPRSGDLSVYWYQQSLDQGLQFLIQYYNGEERAKGNILERFSAQQFPDLHSELNLSSLELGDSALYFCASSVSGTTGDTIYFGEGSWLTVV.

This clonotype was seen ten or more times. This chain uses TRBV7-2 with TRBJ2-4; D may be TRBD1 (6 bases). Germline lookup yields CDR1 SGHTA and CDR2 FQGNSA. The CDR3 has 15 amino acids. Trimming left V 5 bases short and J 5 bases short, with 16 bases between. CDR3 region: CASSLRFRTENIQYF. In DNA, the CDR3 is TGTGCCAGCAGCCTACGTTTTAGGACAGAAAACATTCAGTACTTC.

This clonotype was seen repeatedly, ten times or more. The chain recombines TRBV5-1 with TRBJ1-1, with 8 positions matching TRBD1. The CDR3 extends over 16 amino acids. Germline loops: CDR1 SGHRS, CDR2 YFSETQ. With V trimmed by 4 bases and J by 6 bases, 14 bases remained unmatched. The CDR3 is CASSPAGRGPPSEAFF. The CDR3 bases are TGCGCCAGCAGCCCGGCGGGCAGGGGGCCTCCCTCTGAAGCTTTCTTT.

With respect to this clonotype: This may come from a read error, since a much larger clone is one base off. The chain couples TRBV19 to TRBJ2-1, with D possibly TRBD2 on 6 matching bases. V shed 2 bases and J shed 1 base, with 12 bases lying between them. This CDR3 spans 16 amino acids. Germline CDR1 is LNHDA and CDR2 is SQIVND (reference sequence). As DNA, the CDR3 is TGTGCCAGTAGTATATACAAGGGAGGTTCCTACAATGAGCAGTTCTTC. Its protein is CASSIYKGGSYNEQFF. Drawing the rest from reference TRBV19 and TRBJ2-1, the complete variable domain is DGGITQSPKYLFRKEGQNVTLSCEQNLNHDAMYWYRQDPGQGLRLIYYSQIVNDFQKGDIAEGYSVSREKKESFPLTVTSAQKNPTAFYLCASSIYKGGSYNEQFFGPGTRLTVL.

This clonotype was picked up a small number of times. This chain links TRBV27 with TRBJ2-1; TRBD2 aligns across 11 bases. Losses at the gene ends were 5 bases for V and 7 bases for J; bases not matched to a gene: 16. The CDR3 runs 18 residues. Germline lookup yields CDR1 MNHEY and CDR2 SMNVEV (reference sequence). CDR3 residues: CASSLNPTTSGIGNEQFF. CDR3 DNA: TGTGCCAGCAGTCTCAACCCAACGACTAGCGGGATAGGGAATGAGCAGTTCTTC.

This clonotype is a singleton in its sample. Just one base apart from a much larger clone, this may be a read error. As the CDR3 is not closed by the conserved phenylalanine or tryptophan, this likely results from a read error. The chain couples TRBV5-4 to TRBJ2-7, with D maybe TRBD1 (5 bases). Germline V gives CDR1 SGHNT, CDR2 YYREEE (reference sequence). The CDR3 totals 15 residues. The germline V and J ends were trimmed by 2 bases and 0 bases, with 12 bases remaining between them. CDR3 amino acids: CASSFGARASYEQYL. CDR3 bases: TGTGCCAGCAGCTTTGGCGCCAGGGCCTCCTACGAGCAGTACCTC.

A word on this clonotype: This may be a read error, as it is one base from a much larger clone. The J gene is TRBJ2-6, the V gene TRBV8-2. TRBV8-2 is designated a pseudogene. This CDR3 spans 17 amino acids. CDR3 region: CGIVMRITQSRANVLAF. Written as DNA, the CDR3 is TGTGGCATCGTCATGAGGATAACACAAAGTCGGGCCAACGTCCTGGCTTTC.

Comment on this clonotype: This may be a read error, as it is one base from a much larger clone. The V call is TRBV20-1, the J call TRBJ2-7, with D possibly TRBD2 on 6 matching bases. Germline CDR1 and CDR2: DFQATT and SNEGSKA (reference sequence). The CDR3 has 15 amino acids. The CDR3: CNARPGLRLGYEQYF. The CDR3 DNA follows: TGCAATGCTAGGCCGGGACTCCGGCTGGGGTACGAGCAGTACTTC.

A note on this clonotype: This could be a read error, since a much larger clone is one nucleotide away. The rearrangement joins TRBV21-1 to TRBJ2-3. TRBV21-1 is flagged as a pseudogene. The CDR3 extends over 17 amino acids. CDR3 in amino acids: CASGHSVATVMQDTQYF. CDR3 DNA: TGTGCCAGCGGGCATTCAGTAGCTACAGTCATGCAAGATACGCAGTATTTT.

A word on this clonotype: A much larger clonotype is one base distant, so this may be a read error. The chain couples TRBV12-3 or TRBV12-4 to TRBJ2-2; possible D gene TRBD2, 6 bases. The CDR3 has 16 residues. DNA for the CDR3: TGTGCCAGCGGTTTTTCGATTAGCGGAGGGATAGCGGAGCTGTTTTTT. It yields the protein CASGFSISGGIAELFF.